The 30 T cell receptor beta chains in this list originate from one sample, sequenced in a study of PD-L1 blockade in urothelial cancer. Time point here: peripheral blood 6 weeks after treatment start. Assay: immunoSEQ multiplex PCR; the TCRdb copy retains only in-frame clones and omits some. Of roughly 28,000 clones in the sample, approximately 81% were seen once. The sequences come from PBMCs, collected around atezolizumab (anti-PD-L1) treatment. These receptor sequences come from a man aged 70 or older with urothelial cancer.

The rearrangement links TRBV19 to TRBJ2-2; no clear D gene. Germline V lookup: CDR1 LNHDA, CDR2 SQIVND (reference sequence). The CDR3 has 14 amino acids. V was clipped by 0 bases and J by 4 bases, with 6 bases between them. CDR3 sequence reads: CASSIEFSTGELFF. DNA of the CDR3: TGTGCCAGTAGTATAGAGTTCTCCACCGGGGAGCTGTTTTTT.

The chain employs TRBV5-1 and TRBJ1-2; no firm D call. V lost 2 bases to trimming and J lost 4 bases, with 24 bases between them. Germline V gene lookup returns CDR1 SGHRS and CDR2 YFSETQ. CDR3 length: 18 residues. CDR3 loop: CASSFSAGTSLGIYGYTF. CDR3 coding DNA: TGCGCCAGCAGCTTCTCGGCGGGAACCTCCTTGGGGATCTATGGCTACACCTTC. Looking up the rest from reference TRBV5-1 and TRBJ1-2 gives the full variable domain: KAGVTQTPRYLIKTRGQQVTLSCSPISGHRSVSWYQQTPGQGLQFLFEYFSETQRNKGNFPGRFSGRQFSNSRSEMNVSTLELGDSALYLCASSFSAGTSLGIYGYTFGSGTRLTVV.

This clone qualifies as medium-sized. The chain combines TRBV28 with TRBJ1-1; the D gene is possibly TRBD1 (5 bases). This CDR3 is built from 11 residues. Trimming pared 3 bases from V and 7 bases from J, leaving 6 bases between. Germline V gene lookup returns CDR1 MDHEN and CDR2 SYDVKM. The chain's CDR3 is CASSFTGEAFF. DNA for the CDR3: TGTGCCAGCAGTTTCACAGGTGAAGCTTTCTTT. Together with reference TRBV28 and TRBJ1-1, the CDR3 gives the full variable domain: DVKVTQSSRYLVKRTGEKVFLECVQDMDHENMFWYRQDPGLGLRLIYFSYDVKMKEKGDIPEGYSVSREKKERFSLILESASTNQTSMYLCASSFTGEAFFGQGTRLTVV.

The chain joins TRBV5-1 to TRBJ2-1, with 7 bases aligning to TRBD1. V trimming: 8 bases; J trimming: 4 bases; junction bases outside the gene matches: 9. CDR1 is SGHRS, CDR2 YFSETQ, per germline. This CDR3 has 14 residues. The CDR3 sequence: CASFLGDRYNEQFF. The CDR3, as DNA: TGCGCCAGTTTCCTAGGGGACAGATACAATGAGCAGTTCTTC.

The J gene is TRBJ2-3, the V gene TRBV10-3, with TRBD2 identical over 7 bases. V was clipped by 5 bases and J by 5 bases; unmatched bases: 4. The CDR3 spans 13 residues. Germline V CDR1 and CDR2: ENHRY, SYGVKD. The CDR3 spells CAISMAGEDTQYF. The CDR3 coding sequence is TGTGCCATCAGTATGGCGGGAGAAGATACGCAGTATTTT.

The chain is built from TRBV4-1 and TRBJ2-7; 8 positions agree with TRBD2. The V segment lost 0 bases and the J segment 3 bases; nucleotides outside the gene matches: 4. CDR1 and CDR2 (germline): MGHRA, YSYEKL. The CDR3 runs 15 residues. CDR3: CASSQDKTSGYEQYF. The CDR3 nucleotides read TGCGCCAGCAGCCAAGATAAAACTAGCGGCTACGAGCAGTACTTC.

V is TRBV5-5 and J is TRBJ1-6, with D unresolved. CDR3 length: 15 residues. The germline CDR1 and CDR2 sequences are SGHKS and YYEKEE (reference sequence). Deletions cut 0 bases from V and 0 bases from J, with 4 bases between. The CDR3 DNA is TGTGCCAGCAGCTTGGGGAGCTCCTATAATTCACCCCTCCACTTT. It yields the protein CASSLGSSYNSPLHF. Full variable domain (remainder filled in from reference TRBV5-5 and TRBJ1-6): DAGVTQSPTHLIKTRGQQVTLRCSPISGHKSVSWYQQVLGQGPQFIFQYYEKEERGRGNFPDRFSARQFPNYSSELNVNALLLGDSALYLCASSLGSSYNSPLHFGNGTRLTVT.

This rearrangement joins TRBV6-5 to TRBJ1-1; 7 nucleotides match TRBD1. Unmatched junction bases numbered 8, after V lost 5 bases and J lost 2 bases. This CDR3 is 15 amino acids long. Germline V lookup: CDR1 MNHEY, CDR2 SVGAGI. CDR3 sequence reads: CASSLDRVGNTEAFF. DNA for the CDR3: TGTGCCAGCAGTCTAGACAGGGTAGGAAACACTGAAGCTTTCTTT.

The rearrangement joins TRBV5-5 to TRBJ2-5; 9 nucleotides align to TRBD2. This CDR3 region has 18 residues. Unmatched junction bases numbered 18, after V lost 4 bases and J lost 5 bases. Germline V gene lookup returns CDR1 SGHKS and CDR2 YYEKEE (reference sequence). CDR3 amino acids: CASSPRPGGAGGSETQYF. The CDR3 coding sequence is TGTGCCAGCAGCCCCCGTCCAGGGGGAGCGGGAGGCAGCGAGACCCAGTACTTC.

This clone appeared once. The chain links TRBV4-1 to TRBJ2-7, with 10 bases fitting TRBD2. The V gene end was trimmed by 5 bases and the J gene end by 5 bases; junction bases not matched to a gene: 6. Germline V CDR1 and CDR2: MGHRA, YSYEKL. The CDR3 totals 14 residues. The CDR3 loop is CASSGGTSVHEQYF. CDR3 nucleotides: TGCGCCAGCAGCGGTGGGACTAGCGTCCACGAGCAGTACTTC.

This clone has more than one count but fewer than ten. CDR3: CATPTPQESATNEKLFF. CDR3 sequence (DNA): TGTGCCACACCAACTCCACAGGAATCTGCAACTAATGAAAAACTGTTTTTT. V is TRBV7-9 and J is TRBJ1-4, with TRBD1 as a possible D gene (5 bases). Germline values: CDR1 SEHNR, CDR2 FQNEAQ (reference sequence). Trimming took off 10 bases at V and 0 bases at J, with 21 bases between the two ends. The CDR3 contains 17 residues.

This clone appeared once. The gene calls are TRBV9 and TRBJ1-6; D is perhaps TRBD1 (5 bases). Trimming pared 2 bases from V and 8 bases from J, leaving 8 bases between. Germline values: CDR1 SGDLS, CDR2 YYNGEE. The CDR3 contains 13 residues. The chain's CDR3 is CASSVGRDSPLHF. In nucleotides, the CDR3 is TGTGCCAGCAGCGTTGGCAGGGATTCACCCCTCCACTTT.

The gene calls are TRBV19 and TRBJ1-1; 12 nucleotides line up with TRBD1. This CDR3 region has 15 residues. Germline loops: CDR1 LNHDA, CDR2 SQIVND (reference sequence). The trim removed 10 bases at V and 5 bases at J, leaving 11 bases unmatched. The CDR3 reads CATSGTGGRRTEAFF. Here the CDR3 DNA reads TGTGCCACTTCCGGGACAGGGGGCAGGAGGACTGAAGCTTTCTTT.

J is TRBJ1-2 and V is TRBV6-5; tentatively, D is TRBD1 (5 bases). CDR1 and CDR2 (germline): MNHEY, SVGAGI. CDR3 length equals 14 residues. Trimming cost V 7 bases and J 1 base, with 13 bases left between them. CDR3 sequence: CASTLGRGNYGYTF. CDR3 sequence (DNA): TGTGCCAGCACCCTAGGGAGGGGTAACTATGGCTACACCTTC.

J is TRBJ2-3 and V is TRBV7-6, with D perhaps TRBD1 (5 bases). The CDR3 spans 15 residues. Germline V lookup: CDR1 SGHVS, CDR2 FNYEAQ. V lost 5 bases to trimming and J lost 2 bases, with 14 bases between them. CDR3 sequence reads: CASSPRGFDTDTQYF. The DNA for the CDR3 is TGTGCCAGCAGCCCTAGGGGCTTCGACACAGATACGCAGTATTTT.

The chain is built from TRBV14 and TRBJ1-2; possible D gene TRBD1, 6 bases. This CDR3 has 14 residues. Trimming removed 1 base from V and 5 bases from J, with 11 bases in between. The germline CDR1 and CDR2 sequences are SGHDN and FVKESK. CDR3 residues: CASSQVGQEYGYTF. The CDR3 nucleotides read TGTGCCAGCAGCCAAGTGGGACAAGAATATGGCTACACCTTC. Based on the CDR3 plus reference TRBV14 and TRBJ1-2, the full variable domain is EAGVTQFPSHSVIEKGQTVTLRCDPISGHDNLYWYRRVMGKEIKFLLHFVKESKQDESGMPNNRFLAERTGGTYSTLKVQPAELEDSGVYFCASSQVGQEYGYTFGSGTRLTVV.

This clone was seen more than once but under ten times. The chain carries TRBV5-6 and TRBJ2-3; D ambiguous. The CDR3 length is 16 residues. Germline loops: CDR1 SGHDT, CDR2 YYEEEE. The germline V and J ends were trimmed by 2 bases and 2 bases, with 15 bases remaining between them. Written as DNA, the CDR3 is TGTGCCAGCAGCTTACGTGGTTTGGCCACCACAGATACGCAGTATTTT. Its translation: CASSLRGLATTDTQYF.

This clone was counted only a few times. V gene TRBV15 combines with J gene TRBJ2-1, with 7 bases aligning to TRBD2. Germline CDR1 LNHNV, CDR2 YYDKDF (reference sequence). V gave up 5 bases and J gave up 9 bases; unmatched junction bases: 4. The CDR3 length is 12 residues. CDR3 nucleotides: TGTGCCACCAGCCCCCGCGGGGGTGAGCAGTTCTTC. Residues: CATSPRGGEQFF.

The V and J genes are TRBV5-8 and TRBJ2-7; 7 bases fit TRBD2. V trimming: 1 base; J trimming: 1 base; junction bases outside the gene matches: 5. Germline V gene data show CDR1 as SGHTS and CDR2 as YDEGEE. The length of the CDR3 is 15 residues. CDR3 sequence (DNA): TGTGCCAGCAGCTTGCTCACGGGGGGTTCCTACGAGCAGTACTTC. Protein: CASSLLTGGSYEQYF.

The gene calls are TRBV7-2 and TRBJ2-2; no clear D gene. Trimming cost V 8 bases and J 1 base, with 5 bases left between them. The germline V gene has CDR1 SGHTA and CDR2 FQGNSA. The CDR3 covers 12 residues. The CDR3 sequence: CASQLNTGELFF. In DNA form, the CDR3 reads TGTGCCAGCCAACTGAACACCGGGGAGCTGTTTTTT.

This clone showed up just once. V usage is TRBV15 and J usage is TRBJ2-6; 10 bases are shared with TRBD1. The V segment lost 2 bases and the J segment 1 base; nucleotides outside the gene matches: 5. The CDR3 consists of 18 residues. Germline V lookup: CDR1 LNHNV, CDR2 YYDKDF (reference sequence). In DNA, the CDR3 is TGTGCCACCAGCAGAACGGACAGGGGGACATCTGGGGCCAACGTCCTGACTTTC. It encodes CATSRTDRGTSGANVLTF.

The chain links TRBV5-4 to TRBJ1-1; weak D call: TRBD1 (6 bases). CDR3 length: 15 residues. V lost 4 bases and J lost 3, with 16 bases in between. Germline V CDR1 and CDR2: SGHNT, YYREEE (reference sequence). The CDR3 sequence is CASSTDRFFDTEAFF. The CDR3 DNA is TGTGCCAGCAGCACAGACAGGTTCTTTGACACTGAAGCTTTCTTT.

The chain carries TRBV7-2 and TRBJ2-7; weak D call: TRBD1 (5 bases). The V and J ends lost 5 bases and 6 bases respectively, with 14 bases between them. Germline V gene lookup returns CDR1 SGHTA and CDR2 FQGNSA. The CDR3 runs to 13 residues. Written as DNA, the CDR3 is TGTGCCAGCAGCCCTGTGGGGCTCTCCGAGCAGTACTTC. It is translated as CASSPVGLSEQYF.

V is TRBV7-2 and J is TRBJ2-5; a weak D match, TRBD1 (6 bases). This CDR3 has 14 residues. Germline V lookup: CDR1 SGHTA, CDR2 FQGNSA. Trimming removed 2 bases from V and 5 bases from J, with 12 bases in between. The CDR3 DNA reads as TGTGCCAGCAGCTTACAGGGGATGGAGGAGACCCAGTACTTC. The encoded protein is CASSLQGMEETQYF.

The chain carries TRBV6-1 and TRBJ2-7; no reliable D call. Germline lookup yields CDR1 MNHNS and CDR2 SASEGT. V was trimmed by 3 bases and J by 0 bases, leaving 9 bases between them. The CDR3 extends over 14 amino acids. The CDR3 sequence: CASSDPLVSYEQYF. The CDR3 coding sequence is TGTGCCAGCAGTGACCCCTTAGTCTCCTACGAGCAGTACTTC.

This chain joins TRBV28 and TRBJ2-4; D may be TRBD2 (6 bases). Trimming pared 6 bases from V and 9 bases from J, leaving 15 bases between. This CDR3 region has 13 residues. In germline, CDR1 is MDHEN, CDR2 SYDVKM. The CDR3 reads CASRPGTFPIQYF. The CDR3 coding sequence is TGTGCCAGCAGACCTGGGACTTTCCCCATTCAGTACTTC.

The V and J genes are TRBV6-1 and TRBJ1-2; perhaps TRBD1 as D (5 bases). Germline V lookup: CDR1 MNHNS, CDR2 SASEGT. The CDR3 totals 16 residues. V lost 8 bases to trimming and J lost 6 bases, with 25 bases between them. The CDR3 DNA reads TGTGCCAGCGGTGGAGTCTTTACAGGACCTGTCGATGGCTACACCTTC. Amino acid sequence: CASGGVFTGPVDGYTF.

V usage is TRBV21-1 and J usage is TRBJ1-2; the table names TRBD1, a call not compared with the DNA. TRBV21-1 is a pseudogene. This CDR3 spans 14 amino acids. The CDR3 spells CASSSGQDLYGYTF. The CDR3 nucleotides read TGTGCCAGCAGCAGCGGACAGGACCTCTATGGCTACACCTTC.

The V gene is TRBV7-2, the J gene TRBJ2-7; D perhaps matches TRBD2 (6 bases). Trimming stripped 4 bases from V and 6 bases from J, with 16 bases between. CDR3 length: 14 amino acids. The germline gives CDR1 SGHTA, CDR2 FQGNSA. CDR3 nucleotides: TGTGCCAGCAGCTATCAACGCGGGGTAGGCGAGCAGTACTTC. This encodes CASSYQRGVGEQYF.

The chain joins TRBV11-1 to TRBJ2-1; TRBD1 might be the D (5 bases). Germline V CDR1 and CDR2: SGHAT, FQDESV (reference sequence). This CDR3 spans 12 amino acids. V was pared by 5 bases and J by 10 bases, with 12 bases between. The CDR3 region is CASSKGHVEQFF. In DNA form, the CDR3 reads TGTGCCAGCAGCAAAGGACACGTAGAGCAGTTCTTC. Drawing the rest from reference TRBV11-1 and TRBJ2-1, the complete variable domain is EAEVAQSPRYKITEKSQAVAFWCDPISGHATLYWYRQILGQGPELLVQFQDESVVDDSQLPKDRFSAERLKGVDSTLKIQPAELGDSAMYLCASSKGHVEQFFGPGTRLTVL.